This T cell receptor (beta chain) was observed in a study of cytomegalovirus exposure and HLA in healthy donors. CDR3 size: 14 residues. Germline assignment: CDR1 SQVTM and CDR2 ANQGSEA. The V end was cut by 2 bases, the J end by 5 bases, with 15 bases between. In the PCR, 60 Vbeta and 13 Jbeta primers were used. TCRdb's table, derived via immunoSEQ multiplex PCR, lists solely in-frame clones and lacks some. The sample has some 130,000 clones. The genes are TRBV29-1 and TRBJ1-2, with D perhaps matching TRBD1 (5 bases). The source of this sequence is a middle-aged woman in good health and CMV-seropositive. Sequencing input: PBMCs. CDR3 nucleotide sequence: TGCAGCGTTGAACGTTCAGGGTCGAGGTATGGCTACACCTTC. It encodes CSVERSGSRYGYTF.